This T cell receptor beta chain was captured by sequencing in a study of Ad26.COV2.S vaccination and SARS-CoV-2 variants. Study at large: Recipients of Ad26.COV2.S got it intramuscularly, once or twice 56 days apart.

V was pared by 5 bases and J by 9 bases, with 8 bases of the junction left unmatched. The CDR3 extends over 14 amino acids. Germline V gives CDR1 KGHDR, CDR2 SFDVKD. As for treatment: around 19 received Ad26.COV2.S at low or high dose, single or two shots; about five received placebo; per-sample allocation not given. Sampling was performed 63 days after the first vaccine or placebo injection. Clones were read by immunoSEQ multiplex PCR, and TCRdb kept only the in-frame ones, dropping some. Altogether about 400,000 clones are present, 89% being singletons, with the ten largest covering 1.5% to 2%. This TCR was recovered from a person aged 18-60 years who received the Ad26.COV2.S COVID-19 vaccine or a placebo. V is TRBV24-1 and J is TRBJ2-1, with TRBD2 matching over 8 bases. The material was peripheral blood, obtained in a trial of Ad26.COV2.S vaccine versus placebo. Written as DNA, the CDR3 is TGTGCCACCAGTGGGAGCGGGGGAATGGGTGAGCAGTTCTTC. This translates into CATSGSGGMGEQFF.